The clone carrying this T cell receptor (beta chain) was seen many times. This record comes from a study of early T cells in non-severe SARS-CoV-2 infection. This CDR3 contains 16 residues. Germline V gives CDR1 GTSNPN, CDR2 SVGIG (reference sequence). The V end lost 2 bases, the J end lost 0 bases, and 14 bases lay between the germline ends. From the 5' RACE reads, TCRdb called clonotypes with MiXCR, one entry per CDR3 protein. The table lists some 40,000 distinct CDR3 sequences, about 5.5% of them singletons, with about 4.2% in the top ten. This sample comprised whole blood, obtained at baseline. This chain connects TRBV30 to TRBJ2-1; tentatively, D is TRBD2 (5 bases). This receptor was taken from an adult who was a healthcare worker with PCR-confirmed SARS-CoV-2 infection or an uninfected control (not recorded which). CDR3 in DNA: TGTGCCTGGAGTCGATCGGGATTGAGCTCCTACAATGAGCAGTTCTTC. This codes for CAWSRSGLSSYNEQFF.